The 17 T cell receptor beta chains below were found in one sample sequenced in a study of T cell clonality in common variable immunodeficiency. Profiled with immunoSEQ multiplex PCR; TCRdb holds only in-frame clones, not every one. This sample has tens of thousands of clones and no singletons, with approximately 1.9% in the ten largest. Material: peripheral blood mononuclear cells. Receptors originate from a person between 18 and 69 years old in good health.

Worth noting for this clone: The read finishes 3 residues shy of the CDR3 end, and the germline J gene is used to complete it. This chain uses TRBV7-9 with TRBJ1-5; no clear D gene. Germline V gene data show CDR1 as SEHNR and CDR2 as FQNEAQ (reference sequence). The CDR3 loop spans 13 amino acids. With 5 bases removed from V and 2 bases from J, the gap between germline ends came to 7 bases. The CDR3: CASSPGGNQPQHF. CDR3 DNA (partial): TGTGCCAGCAGCCCCGGGGGCAATCAGCCC.

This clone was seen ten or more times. The CDR3 loop is CATSPISGSTDTQYF. The covered CDR3 bases are TGTGCCACTAGCCCTATTAGCGGGAGCACAGATACG. V and J are TRBV19 and TRBJ2-3; 7 bases line up with TRBD2. The read terminates 3 residues before the CDR3 end, so the remaining end is supplied by the germline J gene. V trimming: 10 bases; J trimming: 0 bases; junction bases outside the gene matches: 10. The CDR3 covers 15 residues. The germline V gene encodes CDR1 LNHDA and CDR2 SQIVND (reference sequence).

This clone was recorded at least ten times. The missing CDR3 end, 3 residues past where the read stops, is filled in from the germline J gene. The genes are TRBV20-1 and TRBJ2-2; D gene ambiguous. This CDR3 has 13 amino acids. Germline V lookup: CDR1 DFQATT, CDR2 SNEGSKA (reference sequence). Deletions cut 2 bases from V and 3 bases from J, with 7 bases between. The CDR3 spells CSARPTDTGELFF. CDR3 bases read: TGCAGTGCTAGACCTACCGACACCGGGGAG.

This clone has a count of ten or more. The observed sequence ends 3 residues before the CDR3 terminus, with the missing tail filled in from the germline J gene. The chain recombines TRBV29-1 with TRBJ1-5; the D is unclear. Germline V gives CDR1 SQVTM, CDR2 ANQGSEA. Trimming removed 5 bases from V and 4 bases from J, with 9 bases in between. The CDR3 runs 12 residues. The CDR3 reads CSVWSVNQPQHF. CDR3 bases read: TGCAGCGTTTGGTCAGTTAATCAGCCC.

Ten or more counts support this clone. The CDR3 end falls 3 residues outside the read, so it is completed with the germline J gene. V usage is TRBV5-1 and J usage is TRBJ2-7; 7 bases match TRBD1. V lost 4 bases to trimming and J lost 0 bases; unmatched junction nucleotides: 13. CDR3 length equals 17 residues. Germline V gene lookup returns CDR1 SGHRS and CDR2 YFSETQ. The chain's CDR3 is CASSTELTGLNSYEQYF. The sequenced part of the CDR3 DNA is TGCGCCAGCAGCACGGAACTGACAGGGCTTAACTCCTACGAG. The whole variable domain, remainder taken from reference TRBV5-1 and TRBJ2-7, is KAGVTQTPRYLIKTRGQQVTLSCSPISGHRSVSWYQQTPGQGLQFLFEYFSETQRNKGNFPGRFSGRQFSNSRSEMNVSTLELGDSALYLCASSTELTGLNSYEQYFGPGTRLTVT.

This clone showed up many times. The CDR3 loop is CAWRETGMMPQHF. Incomplete CDR3 DNA: TGTGCCTGGAGGGAGACGGGGATGATGCCC. This chain uses TRBV30 with TRBJ1-5; no clear D. The CDR3 end lies 3 residues beyond the end of the read and is filled in from the germline J gene. The CDR3 runs 13 residues. The germline V gene encodes CDR1 GTSNPN and CDR2 SVGIG (reference sequence). V was cut by 3 bases and J by 9 bases, with 15 bases left in between.

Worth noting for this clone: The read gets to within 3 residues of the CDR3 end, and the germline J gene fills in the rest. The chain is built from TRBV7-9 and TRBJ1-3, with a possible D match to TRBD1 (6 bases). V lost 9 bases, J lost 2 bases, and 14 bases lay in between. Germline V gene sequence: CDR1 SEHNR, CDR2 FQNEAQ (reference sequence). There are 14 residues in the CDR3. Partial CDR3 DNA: TGTGCCAGTGAGATGACAGGCCCTGGAAACACC. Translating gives CASEMTGPGNT. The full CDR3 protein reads CASEMTGPGNTIYF. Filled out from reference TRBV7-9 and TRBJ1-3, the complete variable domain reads DTGVSQNPRHKITKRGQNVTFRCDPISEHNRLYWYRQTLGQGPEFLTYFQNEAQLEKSRLLSDRFSAERPKGSFSTLEIQRTEQGDSAMYLCASEMTGPGNTIYFGEGSWLTVV.

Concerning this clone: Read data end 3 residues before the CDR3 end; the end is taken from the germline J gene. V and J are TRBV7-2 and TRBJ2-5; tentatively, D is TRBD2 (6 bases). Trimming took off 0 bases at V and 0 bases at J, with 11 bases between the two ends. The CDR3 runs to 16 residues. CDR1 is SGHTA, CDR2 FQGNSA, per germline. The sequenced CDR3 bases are TGTGCCAGCAGCTTAGCGCGCGGGGCGAACCAAGAGACC. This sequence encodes CASSLARGANQET. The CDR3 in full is CASSLARGANQETQYF.

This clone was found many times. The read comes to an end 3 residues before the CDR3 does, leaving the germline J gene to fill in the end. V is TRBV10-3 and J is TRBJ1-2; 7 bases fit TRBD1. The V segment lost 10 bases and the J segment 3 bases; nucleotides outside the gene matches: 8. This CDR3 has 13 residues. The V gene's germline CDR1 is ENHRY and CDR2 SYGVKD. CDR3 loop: CATGDSGDYGYTF. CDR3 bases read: TGTGCCACCGGGGACAGTGGGGACTATGGC.

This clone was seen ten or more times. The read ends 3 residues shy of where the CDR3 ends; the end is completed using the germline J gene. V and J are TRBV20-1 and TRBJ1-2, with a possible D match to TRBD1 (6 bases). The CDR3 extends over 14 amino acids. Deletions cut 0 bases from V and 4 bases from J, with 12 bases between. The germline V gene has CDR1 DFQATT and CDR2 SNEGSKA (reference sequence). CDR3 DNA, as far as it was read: TGCAGTGCTAGAGATTCCGGGGGGGCCTATGGC. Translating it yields CSARDSGGAYG. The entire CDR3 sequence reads CSARDSGGAYGYTF.

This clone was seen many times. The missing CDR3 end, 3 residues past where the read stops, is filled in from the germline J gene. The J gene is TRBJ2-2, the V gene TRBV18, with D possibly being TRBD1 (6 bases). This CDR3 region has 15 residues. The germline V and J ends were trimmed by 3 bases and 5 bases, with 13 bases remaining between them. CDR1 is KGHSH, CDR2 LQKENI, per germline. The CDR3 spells CASSPQGSGTGELFF. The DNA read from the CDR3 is TGTGCCAGCTCACCCCAGGGGAGTGGGACCGGGGAG.

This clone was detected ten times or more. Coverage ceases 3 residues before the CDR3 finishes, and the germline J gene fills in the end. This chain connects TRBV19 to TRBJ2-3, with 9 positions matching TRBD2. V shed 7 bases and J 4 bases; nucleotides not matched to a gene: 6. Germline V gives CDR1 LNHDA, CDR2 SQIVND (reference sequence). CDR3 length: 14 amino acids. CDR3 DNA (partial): TGTGCCAGTACTTACGGCGGGAGGGCAGATACG. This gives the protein CASTYGGRADT. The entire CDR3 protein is CASTYGGRADTQYF.

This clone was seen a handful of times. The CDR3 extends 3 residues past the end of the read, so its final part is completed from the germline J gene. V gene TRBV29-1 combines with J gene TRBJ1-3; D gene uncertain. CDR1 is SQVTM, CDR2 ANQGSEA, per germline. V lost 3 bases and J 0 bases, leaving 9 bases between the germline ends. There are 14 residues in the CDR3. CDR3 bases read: TGCAGCGTTGAGGGCTCGGACTCTGGAAACACC. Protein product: CSVEGSDSGNT. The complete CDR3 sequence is CSVEGSDSGNTIYF.

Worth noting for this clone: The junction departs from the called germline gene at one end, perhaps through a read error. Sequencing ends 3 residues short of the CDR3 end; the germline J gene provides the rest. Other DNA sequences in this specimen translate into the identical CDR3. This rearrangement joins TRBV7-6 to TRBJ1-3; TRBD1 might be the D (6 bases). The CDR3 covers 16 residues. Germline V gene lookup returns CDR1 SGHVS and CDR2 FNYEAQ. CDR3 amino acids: CASSLWGLSSGNTIYF. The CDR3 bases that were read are TGTGCCAGCAGCTTATGGGGGCTGAGCTCTGGAAACACA.

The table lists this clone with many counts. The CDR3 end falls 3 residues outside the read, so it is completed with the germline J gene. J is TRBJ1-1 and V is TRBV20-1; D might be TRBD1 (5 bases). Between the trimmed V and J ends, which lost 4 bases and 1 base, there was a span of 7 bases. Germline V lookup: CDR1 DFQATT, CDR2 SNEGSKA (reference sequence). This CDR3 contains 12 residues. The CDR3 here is CSATTGNTEAFF. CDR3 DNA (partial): TGCAGTGCTACAACAGGGAACACTGAA.

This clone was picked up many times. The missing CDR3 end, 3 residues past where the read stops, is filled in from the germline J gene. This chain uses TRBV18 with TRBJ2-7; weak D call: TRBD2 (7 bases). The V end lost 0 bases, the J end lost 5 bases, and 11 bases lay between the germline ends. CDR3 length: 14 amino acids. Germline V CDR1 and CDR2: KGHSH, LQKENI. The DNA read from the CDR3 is TGTGCCAGCTCACCACCGGGAGGGACAAACGAG. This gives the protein CASSPPGGTNE. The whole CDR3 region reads CASSPPGGTNEQYF. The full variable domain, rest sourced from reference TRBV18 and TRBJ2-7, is NAGVMQNPRHLVRRRGQEARLRCSPMKGHSHVYWYRQLPEEGLKFMVYLQKENIIDESGMPKERFSAEFPKEGPSILRIQQVVRGDSAAYFCASSPPGGTNEQYFGPGTRLTVT.

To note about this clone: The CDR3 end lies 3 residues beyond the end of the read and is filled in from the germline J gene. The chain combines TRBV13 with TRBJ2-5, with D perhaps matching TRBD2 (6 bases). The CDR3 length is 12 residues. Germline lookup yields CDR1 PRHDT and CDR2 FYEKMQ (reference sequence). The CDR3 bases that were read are TGTGCCAGCAGCTTAGGGGGGGGTACC. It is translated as CASSLGGGT. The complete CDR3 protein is CASSLGGGTQYF. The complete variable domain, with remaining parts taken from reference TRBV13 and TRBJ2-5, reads AAGVIQSPRHLIKEKRETATLKCYPIPRHDTVYWYQQGPGQDPQFLISFYEKMQSDKGSIPDRFSAQQFSDYHSELNMSSLELGDSALYFCASSLGGGTQYFGPGTRLLVL.